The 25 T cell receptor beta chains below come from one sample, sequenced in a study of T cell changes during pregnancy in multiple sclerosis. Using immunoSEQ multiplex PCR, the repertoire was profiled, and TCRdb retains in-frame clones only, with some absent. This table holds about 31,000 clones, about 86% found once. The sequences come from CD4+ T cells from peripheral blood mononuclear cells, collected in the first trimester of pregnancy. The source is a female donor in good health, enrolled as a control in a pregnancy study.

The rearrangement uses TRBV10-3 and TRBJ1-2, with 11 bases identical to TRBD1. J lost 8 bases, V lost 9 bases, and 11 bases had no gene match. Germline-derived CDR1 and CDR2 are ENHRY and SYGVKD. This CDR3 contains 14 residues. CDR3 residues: CAIGVGQGAFGYTF. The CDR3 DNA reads TGTGCCATTGGGGTAGGACAGGGGGCATTCGGCTACACCTTC.

CDR3 DNA: TGTGCCAGCAGCCAGGCACTAGCGGGGAGCTCCTACGAGCAGTACTTC. This sequence encodes CASSQALAGSSYEQYF. This chain links TRBV4-2 with TRBJ2-7, with 10 bases fitting TRBD2. Trimming removed 3 bases from V and 0 bases from J; junction bases left unmatched: 5. Germline V gene data show CDR1 as LGHNA and CDR2 as YNFKEQ. The CDR3 spans 16 residues.

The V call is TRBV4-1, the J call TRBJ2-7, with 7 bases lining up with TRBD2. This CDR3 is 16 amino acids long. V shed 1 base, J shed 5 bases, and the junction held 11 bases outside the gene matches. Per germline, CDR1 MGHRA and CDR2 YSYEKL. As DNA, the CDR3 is TGCGCCAGCAGCCAAGGTATTGCGACTAGCAAACACGAGCAGTACTTC. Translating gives CASSQGIATSKHEQYF.

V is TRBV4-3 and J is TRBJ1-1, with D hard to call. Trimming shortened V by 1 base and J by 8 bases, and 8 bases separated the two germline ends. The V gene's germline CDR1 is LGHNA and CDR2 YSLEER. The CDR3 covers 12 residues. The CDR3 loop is CASSQGPQEAFF. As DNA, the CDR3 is TGCGCCAGCAGCCAAGGTCCACAGGAAGCTTTCTTT.

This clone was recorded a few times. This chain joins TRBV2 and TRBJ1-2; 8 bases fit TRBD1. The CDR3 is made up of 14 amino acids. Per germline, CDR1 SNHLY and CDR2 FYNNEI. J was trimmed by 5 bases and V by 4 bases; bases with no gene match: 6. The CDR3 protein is CASSGQGAHYGYTF. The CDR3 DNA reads TGTGCCAGCAGTGGCCAGGGGGCGCATTATGGCTACACCTTC.

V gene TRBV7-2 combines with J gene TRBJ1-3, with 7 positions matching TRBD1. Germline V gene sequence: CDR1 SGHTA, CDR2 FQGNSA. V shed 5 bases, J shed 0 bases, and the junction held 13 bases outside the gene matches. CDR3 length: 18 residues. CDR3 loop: CASSLRRDRQISGNTIYF. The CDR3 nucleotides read TGTGCCAGCAGCCTGCGGAGGGACAGACAAATCTCTGGAAACACCATATATTTT.

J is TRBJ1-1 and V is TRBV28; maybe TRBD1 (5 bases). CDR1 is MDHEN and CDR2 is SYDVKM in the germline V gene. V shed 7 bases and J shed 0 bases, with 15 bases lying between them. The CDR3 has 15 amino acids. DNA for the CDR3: TGTGCCAGCACCCCTTGGGGGGGTATGAACACTGAAGCTTTCTTT. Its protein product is CASTPWGGMNTEAFF.

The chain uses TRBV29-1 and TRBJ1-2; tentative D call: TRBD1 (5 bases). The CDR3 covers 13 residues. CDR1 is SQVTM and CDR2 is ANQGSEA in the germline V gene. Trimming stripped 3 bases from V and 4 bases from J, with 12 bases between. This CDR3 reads CSVDYGARYGYTF. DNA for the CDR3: TGCAGCGTTGATTATGGGGCCCGCTATGGCTACACCTTC.

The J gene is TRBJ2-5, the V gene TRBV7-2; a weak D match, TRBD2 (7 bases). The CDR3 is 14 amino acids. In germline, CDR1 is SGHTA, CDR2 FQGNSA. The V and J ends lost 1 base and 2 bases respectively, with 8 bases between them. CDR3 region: CASSLEGGQETQYF. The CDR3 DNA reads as TGTGCCAGCAGCTTAGAGGGGGGGCAAGAGACCCAGTACTTC.

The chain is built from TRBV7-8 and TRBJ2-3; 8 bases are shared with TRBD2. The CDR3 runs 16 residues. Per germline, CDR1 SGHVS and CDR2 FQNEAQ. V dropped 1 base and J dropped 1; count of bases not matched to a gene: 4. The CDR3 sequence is CASSLGKLAGTDTQYF. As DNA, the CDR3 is TGTGCCAGCAGCTTAGGGAAACTAGCGGGCACAGATACGCAGTATTTT.

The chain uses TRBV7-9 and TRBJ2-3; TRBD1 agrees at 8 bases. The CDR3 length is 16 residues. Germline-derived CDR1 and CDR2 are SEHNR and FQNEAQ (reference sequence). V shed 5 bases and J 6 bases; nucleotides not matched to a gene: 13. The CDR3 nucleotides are TGTGCCAGCAGCGGTGACAGGGGCCGCCTAGAGGATACGCAGTATTTT. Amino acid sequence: CASSGDRGRLEDTQYF.

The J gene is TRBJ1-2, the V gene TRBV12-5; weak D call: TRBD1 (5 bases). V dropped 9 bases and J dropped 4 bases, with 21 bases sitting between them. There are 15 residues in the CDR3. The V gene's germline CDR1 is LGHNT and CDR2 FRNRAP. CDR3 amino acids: CASSIDKGKLYGYTF. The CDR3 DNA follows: TGTGCTAGCTCTATCGATAAGGGGAAGCTCTATGGCTACACCTTC. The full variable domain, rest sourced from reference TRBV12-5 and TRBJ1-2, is DARVTQTPRHKVTEMGQEVTMRCQPILGHNTVFWYRQTMMQGLELLAYFRNRAPLDDSGMPKDRFSAEMPDATLATLKIQPSEPRDSAVYFCASSIDKGKLYGYTFGSGTRLTVV.

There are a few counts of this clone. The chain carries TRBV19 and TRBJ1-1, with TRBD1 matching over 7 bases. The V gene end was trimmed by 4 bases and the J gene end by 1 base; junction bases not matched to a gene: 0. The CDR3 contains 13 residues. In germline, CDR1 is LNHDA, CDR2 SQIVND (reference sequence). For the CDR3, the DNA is TGTGCCAGTAGTAGGGACAGGAACACTGAAGCTTTCTTT. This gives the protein CASSRDRNTEAFF. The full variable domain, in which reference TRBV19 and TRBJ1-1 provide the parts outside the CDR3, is DGGITQSPKYLFRKEGQNVTLSCEQNLNHDAMYWYRQDPGQGLRLIYYSQIVNDFQKGDIAEGYSVSREKKESFPLTVTSAQKNPTAFYLCASSRDRNTEAFFGQGTRLTVV.

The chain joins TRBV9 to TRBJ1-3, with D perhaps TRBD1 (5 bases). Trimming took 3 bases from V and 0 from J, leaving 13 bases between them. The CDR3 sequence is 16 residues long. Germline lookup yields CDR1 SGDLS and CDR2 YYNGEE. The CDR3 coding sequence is TGTGCCAGCAGCGAAACAACGACAGCCTCTGGAAACACCATATATTTT. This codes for CASSETTTASGNTIYF.

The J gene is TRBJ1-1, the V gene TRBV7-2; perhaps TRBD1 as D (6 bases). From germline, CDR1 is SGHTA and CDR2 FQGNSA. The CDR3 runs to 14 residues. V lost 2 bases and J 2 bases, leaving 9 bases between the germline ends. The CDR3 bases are TGTGCCAGCAGCTTAAGCGGGACAAACACTGAAGCTTTCTTT. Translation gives CASSLSGTNTEAFF.

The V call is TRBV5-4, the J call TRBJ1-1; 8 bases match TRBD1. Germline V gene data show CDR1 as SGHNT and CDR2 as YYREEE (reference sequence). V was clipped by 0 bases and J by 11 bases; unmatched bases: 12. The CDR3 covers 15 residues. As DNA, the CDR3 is TGTGCCAGCAGCTTGGACCCTACAGGGGGTGGATTGGCTTTCTTT. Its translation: CASSLDPTGGGLAFF.

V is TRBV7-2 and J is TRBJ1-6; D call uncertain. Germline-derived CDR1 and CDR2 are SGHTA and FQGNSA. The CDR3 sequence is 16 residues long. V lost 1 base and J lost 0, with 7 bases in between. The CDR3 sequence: CASSLVPSSYNSPLHF. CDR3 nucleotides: TGTGCCAGCAGCTTAGTGCCGAGCTCCTATAATTCACCCCTCCACTTT.

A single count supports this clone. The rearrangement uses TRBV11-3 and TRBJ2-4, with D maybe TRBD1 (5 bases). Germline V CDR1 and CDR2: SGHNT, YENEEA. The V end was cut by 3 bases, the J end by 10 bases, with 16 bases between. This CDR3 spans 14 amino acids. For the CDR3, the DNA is TGTGCCAGCAGCTTGGAAGAGCAAAAGGGGATTCAGTACTTC. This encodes CASSLEEQKGIQYF.

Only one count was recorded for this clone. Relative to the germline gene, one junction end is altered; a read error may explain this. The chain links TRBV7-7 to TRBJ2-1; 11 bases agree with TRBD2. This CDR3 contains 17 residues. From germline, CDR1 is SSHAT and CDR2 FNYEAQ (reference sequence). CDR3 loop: CASSLASSASGGSEQFF. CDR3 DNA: TGTGCTAGCAGCTTAGCTAGTTCGGCTAGCGGGGGGAGTGAGCAGTTCTTC. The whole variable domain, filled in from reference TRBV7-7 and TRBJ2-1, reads GAGVSQSPRYKVTKRGQDVTLRCDPISSHATLYWYQQALGQGPEFLTYFNYEAQPDKSGLPSDRFSAERPEGSISTLTIQRTEQRDSAMYRCASSLASSASGGSEQFFGPGTRLTVL.

The CDR3 DNA sequence: TGTGCCAGTAGTATAATCGCACAAAACTATGGCTACACCTTC. Translation: CASSIIAQNYGYTF. This chain uses TRBV19 with TRBJ1-2; D call uncertain. The CDR3 covers 14 residues. The V gene's germline CDR1 is LNHDA and CDR2 SQIVND (reference sequence). V lost 2 bases and J lost 2, with 9 bases in between.

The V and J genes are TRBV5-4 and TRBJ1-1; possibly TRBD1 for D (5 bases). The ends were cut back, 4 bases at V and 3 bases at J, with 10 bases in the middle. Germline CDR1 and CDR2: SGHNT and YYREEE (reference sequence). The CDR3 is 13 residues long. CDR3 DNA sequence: TGTGCCAGCAGCCCCCAGGGTTACACTGAAGCTTTCTTT. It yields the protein CASSPQGYTEAFF.

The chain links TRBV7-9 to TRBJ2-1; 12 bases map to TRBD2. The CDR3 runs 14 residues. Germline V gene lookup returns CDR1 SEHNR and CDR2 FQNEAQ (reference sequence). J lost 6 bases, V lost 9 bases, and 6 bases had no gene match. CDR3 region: CASILAGGGNEQFF. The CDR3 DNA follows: TGTGCCAGTATCCTAGCGGGGGGGGGCAATGAGCAGTTCTTC.

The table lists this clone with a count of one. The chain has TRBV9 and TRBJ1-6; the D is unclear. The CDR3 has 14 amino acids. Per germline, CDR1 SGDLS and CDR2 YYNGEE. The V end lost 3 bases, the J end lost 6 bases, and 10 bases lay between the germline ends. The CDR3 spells CASSERHGNSPLHF. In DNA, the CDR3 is TGTGCCAGCAGCGAAAGACACGGTAATTCACCCCTCCACTTT.

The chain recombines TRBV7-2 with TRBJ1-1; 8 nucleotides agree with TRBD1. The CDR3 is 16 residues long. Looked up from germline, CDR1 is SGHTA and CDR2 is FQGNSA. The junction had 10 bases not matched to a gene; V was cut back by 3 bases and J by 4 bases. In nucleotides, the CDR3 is TGTGCCAGCAGCTTCGGACAGGGTATGGTCGGCACTGAAGCTTTCTTT. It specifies CASSFGQGMVGTEAFF.

CDR3 protein: CASSLTGSQPQHF. In DNA form, the CDR3 reads TGTGCCAGCAGCTTAACAGGGAGTCAGCCCCAGCATTTT. The chain has TRBV5-8 and TRBJ1-5, with D perhaps TRBD1 (6 bases). Germline V lookup: CDR1 SGHTS, CDR2 YDEGEE. The CDR3 loop spans 13 amino acids. V lost 2 bases to trimming and J lost 6 bases, with 9 bases between them.